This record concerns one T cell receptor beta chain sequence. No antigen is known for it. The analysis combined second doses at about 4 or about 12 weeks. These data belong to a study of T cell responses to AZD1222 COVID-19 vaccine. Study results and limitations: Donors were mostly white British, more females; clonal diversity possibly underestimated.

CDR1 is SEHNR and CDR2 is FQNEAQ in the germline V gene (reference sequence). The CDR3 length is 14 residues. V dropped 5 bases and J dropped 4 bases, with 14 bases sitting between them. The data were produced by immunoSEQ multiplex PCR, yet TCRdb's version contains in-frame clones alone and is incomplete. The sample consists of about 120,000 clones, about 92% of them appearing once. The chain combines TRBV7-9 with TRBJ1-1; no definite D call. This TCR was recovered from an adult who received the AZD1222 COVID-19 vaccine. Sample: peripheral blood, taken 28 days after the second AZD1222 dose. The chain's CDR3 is CASSPSREATEAFF. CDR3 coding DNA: TGTGCCAGCAGCCCCTCCCGGGAGGCCACTGAAGCTTTCTTT.